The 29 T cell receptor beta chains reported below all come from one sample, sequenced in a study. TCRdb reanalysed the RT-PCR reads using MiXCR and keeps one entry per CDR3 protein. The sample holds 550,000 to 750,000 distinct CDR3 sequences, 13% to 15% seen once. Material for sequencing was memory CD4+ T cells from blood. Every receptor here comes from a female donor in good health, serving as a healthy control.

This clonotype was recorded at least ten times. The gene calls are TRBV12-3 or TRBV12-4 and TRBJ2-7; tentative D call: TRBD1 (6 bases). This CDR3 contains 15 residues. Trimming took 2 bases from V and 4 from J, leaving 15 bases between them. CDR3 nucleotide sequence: TGTGCCAGCAGTTTAAAGGCAGGGGAGAGGTACGAGCAGTACTTC. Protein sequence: CASSLKAGERYEQYF.

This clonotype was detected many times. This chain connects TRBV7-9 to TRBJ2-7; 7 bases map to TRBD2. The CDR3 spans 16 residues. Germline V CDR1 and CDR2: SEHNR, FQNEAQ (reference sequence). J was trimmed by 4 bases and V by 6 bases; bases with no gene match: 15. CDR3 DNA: TGTGCCAGCAGTGGAGGCAGAGCGGGATGGGGATACGAGCAGTACTTC. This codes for CASSGGRAGWGYEQYF.

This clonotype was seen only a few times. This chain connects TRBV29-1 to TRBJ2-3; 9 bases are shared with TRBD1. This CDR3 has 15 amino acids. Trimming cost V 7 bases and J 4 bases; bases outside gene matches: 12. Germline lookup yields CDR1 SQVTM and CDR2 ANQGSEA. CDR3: CSALRVTGGADTQYF. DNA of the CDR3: TGCAGCGCACTACGAGTTACAGGGGGCGCAGATACGCAGTATTTT.

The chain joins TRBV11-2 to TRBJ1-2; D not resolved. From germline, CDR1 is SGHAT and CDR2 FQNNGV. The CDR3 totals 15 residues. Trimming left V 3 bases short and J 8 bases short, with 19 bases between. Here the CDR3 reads CASSFRVGQLGGYTF. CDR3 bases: TGTGCCAGCAGCTTTAGGGTAGGGCAGCTGGGCGGCTACACCTTC.

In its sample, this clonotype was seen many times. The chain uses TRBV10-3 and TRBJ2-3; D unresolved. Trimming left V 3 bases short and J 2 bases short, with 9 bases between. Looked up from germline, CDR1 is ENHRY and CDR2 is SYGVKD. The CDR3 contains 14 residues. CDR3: CAISDSRATDTQYF. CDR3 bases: TGTGCCATCAGTGACAGTAGGGCCACAGATACGCAGTATTTT.

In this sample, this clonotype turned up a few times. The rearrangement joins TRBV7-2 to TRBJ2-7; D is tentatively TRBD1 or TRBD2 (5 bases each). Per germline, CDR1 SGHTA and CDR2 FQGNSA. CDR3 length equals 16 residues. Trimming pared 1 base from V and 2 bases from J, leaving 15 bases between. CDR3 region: CASSLGGGGPAYEQYF. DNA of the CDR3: TGTGCCAGCAGCTTAGGGGGCGGCGGGCCCGCCTACGAGCAGTACTTC.

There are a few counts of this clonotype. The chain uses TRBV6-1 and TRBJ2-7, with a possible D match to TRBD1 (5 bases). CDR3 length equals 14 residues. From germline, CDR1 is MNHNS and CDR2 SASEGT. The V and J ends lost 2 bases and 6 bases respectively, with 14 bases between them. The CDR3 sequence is CASSELQGTGEQYF. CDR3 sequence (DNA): TGTGCCAGCAGTGAACTGCAGGGTACGGGCGAGCAGTACTTC.

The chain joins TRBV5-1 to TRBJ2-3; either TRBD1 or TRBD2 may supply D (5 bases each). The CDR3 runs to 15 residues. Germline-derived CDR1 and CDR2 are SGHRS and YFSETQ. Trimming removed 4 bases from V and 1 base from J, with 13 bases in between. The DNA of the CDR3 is TGCGCCAGCAGCCCTTCGAGGGGCGGCACAGATACGCAGTATTTT. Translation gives CASSPSRGGTDTQYF.

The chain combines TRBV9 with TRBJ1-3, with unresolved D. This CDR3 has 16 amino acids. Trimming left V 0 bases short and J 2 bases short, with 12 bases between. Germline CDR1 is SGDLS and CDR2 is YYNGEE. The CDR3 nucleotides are TGTGCCAGCAGCGTAGCACCACCGGGTACTGGAAACACCATATATTTT. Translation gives CASSVAPPGTGNTIYF.

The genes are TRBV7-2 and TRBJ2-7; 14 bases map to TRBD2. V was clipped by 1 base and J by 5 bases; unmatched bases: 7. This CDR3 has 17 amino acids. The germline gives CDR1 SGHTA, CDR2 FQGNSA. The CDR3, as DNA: TGTGCCAGCAGCTTAGTTGGGACTAGCGGGAGCCCCCACGAGCAGTACTTC. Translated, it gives CASSLVGTSGSPHEQYF.

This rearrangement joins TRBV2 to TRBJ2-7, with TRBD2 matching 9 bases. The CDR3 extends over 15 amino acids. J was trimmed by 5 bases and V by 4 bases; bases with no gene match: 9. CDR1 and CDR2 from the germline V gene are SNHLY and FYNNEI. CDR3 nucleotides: TGTGCCAGCAGTGGAGGGACTAGCTTTATCCACGAGCAGTACTTC. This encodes CASSGGTSFIHEQYF.

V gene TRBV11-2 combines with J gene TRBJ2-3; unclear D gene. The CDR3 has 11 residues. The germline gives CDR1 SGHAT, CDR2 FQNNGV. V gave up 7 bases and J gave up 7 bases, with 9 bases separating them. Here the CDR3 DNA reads TGTGCCAGCACCTCTTATAATACGCAGTATTTT. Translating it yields CASTSYNTQYF.

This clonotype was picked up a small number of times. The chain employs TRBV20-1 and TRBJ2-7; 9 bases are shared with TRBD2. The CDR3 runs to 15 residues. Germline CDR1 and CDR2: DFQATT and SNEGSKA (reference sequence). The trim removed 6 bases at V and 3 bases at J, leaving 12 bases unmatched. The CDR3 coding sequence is TGCAGTGCCCAAATCCCCGGGACTAGCTTCTACGAGCAGTACTTC. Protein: CSAQIPGTSFYEQYF.

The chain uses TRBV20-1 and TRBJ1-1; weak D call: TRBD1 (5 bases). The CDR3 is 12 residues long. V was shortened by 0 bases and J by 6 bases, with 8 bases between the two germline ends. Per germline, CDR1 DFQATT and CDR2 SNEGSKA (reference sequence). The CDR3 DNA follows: TGCAGTGCTAGAGATGACAGCGCTGAAGCTTTCTTT. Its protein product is CSARDDSAEAFF.

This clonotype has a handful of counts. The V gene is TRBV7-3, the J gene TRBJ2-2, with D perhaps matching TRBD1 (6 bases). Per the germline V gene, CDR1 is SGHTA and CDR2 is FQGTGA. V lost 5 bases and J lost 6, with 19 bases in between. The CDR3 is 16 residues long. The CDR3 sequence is CASSGVQGLAAGELFF. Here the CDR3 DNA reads TGTGCCAGCAGCGGCGTACAGGGTCTGGCTGCCGGGGAGCTGTTTTTT. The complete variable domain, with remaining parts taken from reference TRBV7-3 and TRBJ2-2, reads GAGVSQTPSNKVTEKGKYVELRCDPISGHTALYWYRQSLGQGPEFLIYFQGTGAADDSGLPNDRFFAVRPEGSVSTLKIQRTERGDSAVYLCASSGVQGLAAGELFFGEGSRLTVL.

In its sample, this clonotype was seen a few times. Here the CDR3 DNA reads TGTGCCCCTACTGGGGACAGGGGCTATGGCTACACCTTC. It codes for CAPTGDRGYGYTF. The V and J genes are TRBV10-3 and TRBJ1-2; the match to TRBD1 covers 10 bases. The ends lost 11 bases at V and 4 bases at J; junction bases unmatched: 7. The germline V gene has CDR1 ENHRY and CDR2 SYGVKD. The CDR3 spans 13 residues.

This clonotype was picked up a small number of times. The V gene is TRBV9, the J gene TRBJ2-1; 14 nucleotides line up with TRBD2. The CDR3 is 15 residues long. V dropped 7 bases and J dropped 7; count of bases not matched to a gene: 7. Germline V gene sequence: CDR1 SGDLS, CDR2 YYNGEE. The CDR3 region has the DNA TGTGCCAGCGGTCAGACTAGCGGGAGGGTGAATGAGCAGTTCTTC. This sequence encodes CASGQTSGRVNEQFF.

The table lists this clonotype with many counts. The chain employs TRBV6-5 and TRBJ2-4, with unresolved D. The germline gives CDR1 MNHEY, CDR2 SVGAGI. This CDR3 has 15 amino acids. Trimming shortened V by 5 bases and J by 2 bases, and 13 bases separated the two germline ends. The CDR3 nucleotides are TGTGCCAGCAGTCAGCCTCATCTCACCAAAAACATTCAGTACTTC. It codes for CASSQPHLTKNIQYF.

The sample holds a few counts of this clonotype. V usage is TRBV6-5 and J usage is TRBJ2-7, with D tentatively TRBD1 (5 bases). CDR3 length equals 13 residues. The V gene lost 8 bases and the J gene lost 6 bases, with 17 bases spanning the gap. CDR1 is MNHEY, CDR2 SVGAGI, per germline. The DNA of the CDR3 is TGTGCCAGCCAGGGCGAATCAACTGGCGAGCAGTACTTC. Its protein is CASQGESTGEQYF.

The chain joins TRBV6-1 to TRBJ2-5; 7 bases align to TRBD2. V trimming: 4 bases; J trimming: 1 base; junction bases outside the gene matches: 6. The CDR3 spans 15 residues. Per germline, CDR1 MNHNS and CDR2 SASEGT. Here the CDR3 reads CASSALTSRQETQYF. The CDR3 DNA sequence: TGTGCCAGCAGTGCCTTGACTAGCCGCCAAGAGACCCAGTACTTC.

CDR3 DNA: TGTGCCAGCAGGCCTCGAGGCAACCGACGCAACAATGAGCAGTTCTTC. It specifies CASRPRGNRRNNEQFF. V usage is TRBV28 and J usage is TRBJ2-1, with unresolved D. The length of the CDR3 is 16 residues. Per the germline V gene, CDR1 is MDHEN and CDR2 is SYDVKM. Between the trimmed V and J ends, which lost 6 bases and 5 bases, there was a span of 20 bases.

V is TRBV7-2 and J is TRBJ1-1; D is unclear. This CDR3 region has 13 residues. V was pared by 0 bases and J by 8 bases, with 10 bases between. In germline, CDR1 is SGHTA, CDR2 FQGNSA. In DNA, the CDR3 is TGTGCCAGCAGCTTAGCGTGGACGCGGGAAGCTTTCTTT. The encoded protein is CASSLAWTREAFF.

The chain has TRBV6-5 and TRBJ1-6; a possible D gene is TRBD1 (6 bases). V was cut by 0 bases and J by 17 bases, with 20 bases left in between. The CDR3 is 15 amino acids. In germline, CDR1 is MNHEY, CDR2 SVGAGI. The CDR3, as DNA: TGTGCCAGCAGTTACTCGGGTGTCGGGGGGCAGTCCATCCACTTT. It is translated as CASSYSGVGGQSIHF.

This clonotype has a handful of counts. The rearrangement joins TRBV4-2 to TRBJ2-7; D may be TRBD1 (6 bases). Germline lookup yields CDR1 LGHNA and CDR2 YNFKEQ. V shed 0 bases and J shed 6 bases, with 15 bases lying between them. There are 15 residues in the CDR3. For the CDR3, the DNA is TGTGCCAGCAGCCAAGATTTTACAGGGTTAAGCGAGCAGTACTTC. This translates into CASSQDFTGLSEQYF.

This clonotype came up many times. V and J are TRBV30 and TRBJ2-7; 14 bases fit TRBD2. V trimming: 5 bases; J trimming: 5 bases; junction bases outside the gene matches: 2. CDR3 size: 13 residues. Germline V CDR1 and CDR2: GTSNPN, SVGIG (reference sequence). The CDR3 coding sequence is TGTGCCTGGTCGGGACTAGCGGGAGACGAGCAGTACTTC. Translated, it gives CAWSGLAGDEQYF.

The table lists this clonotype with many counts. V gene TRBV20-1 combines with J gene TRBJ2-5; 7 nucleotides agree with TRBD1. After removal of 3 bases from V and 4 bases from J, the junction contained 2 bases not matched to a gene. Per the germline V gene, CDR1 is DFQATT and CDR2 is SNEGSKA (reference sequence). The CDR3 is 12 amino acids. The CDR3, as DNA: TGCAGTGCTAGGACAGGGAGAGAGACCCAGTACTTC. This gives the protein CSARTGRETQYF.

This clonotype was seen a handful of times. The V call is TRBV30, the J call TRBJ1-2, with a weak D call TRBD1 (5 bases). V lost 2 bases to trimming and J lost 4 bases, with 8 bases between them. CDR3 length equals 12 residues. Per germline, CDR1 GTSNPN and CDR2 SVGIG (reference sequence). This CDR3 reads CAWSTGFYGYTF. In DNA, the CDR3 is TGTGCCTGGAGTACAGGCTTCTATGGCTACACCTTC.

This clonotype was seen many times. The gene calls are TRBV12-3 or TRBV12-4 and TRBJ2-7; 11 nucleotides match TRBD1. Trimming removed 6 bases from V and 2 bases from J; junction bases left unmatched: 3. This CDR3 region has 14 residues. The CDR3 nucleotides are TGTGCCAGCAGGGGGACAGGGGGAACCTACGAGCAGTACTTC. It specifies CASRGTGGTYEQYF.

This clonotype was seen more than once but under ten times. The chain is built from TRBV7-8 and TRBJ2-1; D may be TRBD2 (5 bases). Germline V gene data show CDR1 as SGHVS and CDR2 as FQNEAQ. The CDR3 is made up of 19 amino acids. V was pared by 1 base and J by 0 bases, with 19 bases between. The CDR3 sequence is CASSLDWIYTRSSYNEQFF. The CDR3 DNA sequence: TGTGCCAGCAGCTTAGACTGGATATATACTAGGAGCTCCTACAATGAGCAGTTCTTC.